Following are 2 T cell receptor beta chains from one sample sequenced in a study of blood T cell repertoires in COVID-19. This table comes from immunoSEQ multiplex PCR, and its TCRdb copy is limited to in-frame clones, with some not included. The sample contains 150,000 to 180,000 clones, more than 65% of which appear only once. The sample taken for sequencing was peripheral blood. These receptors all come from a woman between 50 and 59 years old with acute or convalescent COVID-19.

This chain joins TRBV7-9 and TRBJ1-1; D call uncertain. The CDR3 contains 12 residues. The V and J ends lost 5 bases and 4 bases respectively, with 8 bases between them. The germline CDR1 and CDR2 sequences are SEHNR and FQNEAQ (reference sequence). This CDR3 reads CASSRGATEAFF. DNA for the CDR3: TGTGCCAGCAGCCGGGGAGCCACTGAAGCTTTCTTT. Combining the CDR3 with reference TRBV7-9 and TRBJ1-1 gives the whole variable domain DTGVSQNPRHKITKRGQNVTFRCDPISEHNRLYWYRQTLGQGPEFLTYFQNEAQLEKSRLLSDRFSAERPKGSFSTLEIQRTEQGDSAMYLCASSRGATEAFFGQGTRLTVV.

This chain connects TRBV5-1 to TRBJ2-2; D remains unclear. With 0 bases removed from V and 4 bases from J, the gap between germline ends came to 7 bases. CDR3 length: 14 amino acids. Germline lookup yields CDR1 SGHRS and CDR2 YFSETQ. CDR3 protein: CASSLEPGTGELFF. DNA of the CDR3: TGCGCCAGCAGCTTGGAACCCGGCACCGGGGAGCTGTTTTTT.